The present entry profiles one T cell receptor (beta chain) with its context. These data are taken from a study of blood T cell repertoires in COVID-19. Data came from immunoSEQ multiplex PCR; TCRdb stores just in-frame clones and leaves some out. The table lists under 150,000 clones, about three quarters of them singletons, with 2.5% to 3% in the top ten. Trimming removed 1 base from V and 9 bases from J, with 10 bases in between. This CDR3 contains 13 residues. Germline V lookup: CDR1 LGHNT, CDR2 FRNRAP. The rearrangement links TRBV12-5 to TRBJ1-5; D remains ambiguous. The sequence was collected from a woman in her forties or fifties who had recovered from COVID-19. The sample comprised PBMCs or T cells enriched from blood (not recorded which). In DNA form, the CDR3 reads TGTGCTAGTGGTTTGGGGCCTTGGAGGCCCCAGCATTTT. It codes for CASGLGPWRPQHF.